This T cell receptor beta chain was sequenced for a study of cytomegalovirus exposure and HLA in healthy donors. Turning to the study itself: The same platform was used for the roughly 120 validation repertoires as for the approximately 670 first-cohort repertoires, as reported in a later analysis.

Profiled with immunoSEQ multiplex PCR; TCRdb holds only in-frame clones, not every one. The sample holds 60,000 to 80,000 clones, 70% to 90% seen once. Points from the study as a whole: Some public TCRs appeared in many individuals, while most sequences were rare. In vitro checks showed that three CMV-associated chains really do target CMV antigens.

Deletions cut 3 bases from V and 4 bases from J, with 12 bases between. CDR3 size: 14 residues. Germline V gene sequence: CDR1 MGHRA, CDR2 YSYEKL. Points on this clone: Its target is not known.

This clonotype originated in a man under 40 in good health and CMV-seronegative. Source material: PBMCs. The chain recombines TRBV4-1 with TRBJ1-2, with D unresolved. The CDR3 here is CASSQRSGSYGYTF. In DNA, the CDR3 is TGCGCCAGCAGCCAGAGATCCGGGAGCTATGGCTACACCTTC.